The 32 T cell receptor beta chains below come from one sample, sequenced in a study of blood T cell repertoires in COVID-19 (dated by TCRdb to about 2020). To prepare the library, the immunoSEQ multiplex PCR assay was applied. Imported from immuneACCESS, the table was reduced by TCRdb to in-frame sequences with V and J called. These copies leave out some clones; in studies compared against another copy, an unresolved V gene accounts for under half, and the cause of the remainder is not known. In all, the sample holds 400,000 to 450,000 clones, and around 90% of those were seen once. Under 0.7% of the sample belongs to the ten largest clones. The sample was PBMCs or T cells enriched from blood (not recorded which). The source is a man younger than 35 who had recovered from COVID-19.

This chain uses TRBV3-1 (or the pseudogene TRBV3-2) with TRBJ1-1; D call uncertain. With 0 bases removed from V and 7 bases from J, the gap between germline ends came to 15 bases. Germline V gene data show CDR1 as LGHDT and CDR2 as YNNKEL (reference sequence). The CDR3 runs 15 residues. The CDR3 region has the DNA TGTGCCAGCAGCCAAGACAGGTTGCTGGTTGATGAAGCTTTCTTT. It yields the protein CASSQDRLLVDEAFF.

The V call is TRBV6-5, the J call TRBJ1-5; a possible D gene is TRBD1 (5 bases). CDR3 length: 15 amino acids. The germline gives CDR1 MNHEY, CDR2 SVGAGI. Trimming shortened V by 0 bases and J by 6 bases, and 12 bases separated the two germline ends. The CDR3 DNA is TGTGCCAGCAGTTACTCTGTGGGAAGGGGTCAGCCCCAGCATTTT. Translating gives CASSYSVGRGQPQHF.

The chain joins TRBV27 to TRBJ1-5, with unresolved D. V shed 6 bases and J shed 5 bases, with 11 bases lying between them. The CDR3 is 13 amino acids. The germline V gene has CDR1 MNHEY and CDR2 SMNVEV (reference sequence). The CDR3: CASSTSSYQPQHF. In DNA form, the CDR3 reads TGTGCCAGCAGCACCAGTTCGTATCAGCCCCAGCATTTT.

This chain uses TRBV4-1 with TRBJ2-7; maybe TRBD1 (5 bases). V was trimmed by 0 bases and J by 0 bases, leaving 9 bases between them. There are 15 residues in the CDR3. CDR1 is MGHRA and CDR2 is YSYEKL in the germline V gene. CDR3 in amino acids: CASSQDPTDSYEQYF. DNA for the CDR3: TGCGCCAGCAGCCAAGATCCGACAGACTCCTACGAGCAGTACTTC.

The chain is built from TRBV19 and TRBJ2-1, with 11 bases matching TRBD1. The CDR3 consists of 15 residues. The germline V gene has CDR1 LNHDA and CDR2 SQIVND (reference sequence). V was pared by 7 bases and J by 4 bases, with 6 bases of the junction left unmatched. CDR3 coding DNA: TGTGCCAGTAACACCGGGACAGGGGGTTACAATGAGCAGTTCTTC. Its protein is CASNTGTGGYNEQFF.

The V gene is TRBV23-1, the J gene TRBJ1-5, with TRBD1 as a possible D gene (5 bases). TRBV23-1 is given ORF status, its function remaining uncertain. Trimming shortened V by 0 bases and J by 3 bases, and 18 bases separated the two germline ends. This CDR3 has 18 residues. This CDR3 reads CASSQSRQGMGHNQPQHF. For the CDR3, the DNA is TGCGCCAGCAGTCAATCGAGACAAGGAATGGGGCACAATCAGCCCCAGCATTTT.

The chain carries TRBV27 and TRBJ1-5, with 9 bases matching TRBD1. Unmatched junction bases numbered 9, after V lost 6 bases and J lost 0 bases. Looked up from germline, CDR1 is MNHEY and CDR2 is SMNVEV (reference sequence). The CDR3 is made up of 17 amino acids. In DNA form, the CDR3 reads TGTGCCAGCAGGCCCGGGACAGGGATCTATAGCAATCAGCCCCAGCATTTT. Translation gives CASRPGTGIYSNQPQHF.

This chain joins TRBV2 and TRBJ1-4; maybe TRBD1 (6 bases). The CDR3 is made up of 18 amino acids. Per germline, CDR1 SNHLY and CDR2 FYNNEI. The V end lost 2 bases, the J end lost 2 bases, and 18 bases lay between the germline ends. The CDR3: CASSEQGTSPVTNEKLFF. DNA of the CDR3: TGTGCCAGCAGTGAACAGGGGACGTCCCCCGTGACTAATGAAAAACTGTTTTTT.

The rearrangement links TRBV18 to TRBJ2-1; 13 bases agree with TRBD2. The CDR3 consists of 15 residues. Germline loops: CDR1 KGHSH, CDR2 LQKENI. V lost 4 bases, J lost 9 bases, and 6 bases stayed unmatched. The CDR3 sequence: CASSLGTSGVSEQFF. The CDR3 coding sequence is TGTGCCAGCTCACTAGGGACTAGCGGGGTGAGTGAGCAGTTCTTC. Using reference TRBV18 and TRBJ2-1 for the parts outside the CDR3, the full variable domain is NAGVMQNPRHLVRRRGQEARLRCSPMKGHSHVYWYRQLPEEGLKFMVYLQKENIIDESGMPKERFSAEFPKEGPSILRIQQVVRGDSAAYFCASSLGTSGVSEQFFGPGTRLTVL.

This chain connects TRBV6-5 to TRBJ1-5; D may be TRBD1 (6 bases). Trimming removed 4 bases at V and 0 bases at J, with 10 bases between. The CDR3 length is 15 residues. The germline CDR1 and CDR2 sequences are MNHEY and SVGAGI. The CDR3 reads CASSLGGASNQPQHF. The CDR3 nucleotides are TGTGCCAGCAGTTTGGGGGGGGCTAGCAATCAGCCCCAGCATTTT.

The rearrangement joins TRBV10-3 to TRBJ2-7; D may be TRBD1 (6 bases). Germline values: CDR1 ENHRY, CDR2 SYGVKD. The CDR3 has 12 residues. Trimming left V 8 bases short and J 4 bases short, with 12 bases between. The CDR3: CAIQGLGYEQYF. The DNA of the CDR3 is TGTGCCATCCAGGGGTTAGGGTACGAGCAGTACTTC.

This clone was counted once. This chain links TRBV5-1 with TRBJ2-6; D is uncertain. The CDR3 contains 14 residues. Trimming shortened V by 0 bases and J by 2 bases, and 3 bases separated the two germline ends. In germline, CDR1 is SGHRS, CDR2 YFSETQ. The CDR3: CASSLVAGANVLTF. For the CDR3, the DNA is TGCGCCAGCAGCTTGGTCGCTGGGGCCAACGTCCTGACTTTC. Together with reference TRBV5-1 and TRBJ2-6, the CDR3 gives the full variable domain: KAGVTQTPRYLIKTRGQQVTLSCSPISGHRSVSWYQQTPGQGLQFLFEYFSETQRNKGNFPGRFSGRQFSNSRSEMNVSTLELGDSALYLCASSLVAGANVLTFGAGSRLTVL.

The gene calls are TRBV19 and TRBJ1-4; no definite D call. The CDR3 runs 15 residues. The germline V gene has CDR1 LNHDA and CDR2 SQIVND (reference sequence). For the CDR3, the DNA is TGTGCGGGGAGGCGGAGAGATGCAACTAATGAAAAACTGTTTTTT. It yields the protein CAGRRRDATNEKLFF.

This sequence joins TRBV25-1 and TRBJ2-1, with D possibly being TRBD1 (5 bases). The germline CDR1 and CDR2 sequences are MGHDK and SYGVNS. The CDR3 extends over 12 amino acids. V was shortened by 6 bases and J by 7 bases, with 10 bases between the two germline ends. CDR3: CASSAQGNEQFF. CDR3 bases: TGTGCCAGCAGCGCCCAGGGTAATGAGCAGTTCTTC.

The V gene is TRBV7-3, the J gene TRBJ2-4; the D gene is possibly TRBD1 (6 bases). The CDR3 runs to 14 residues. V lost 2 bases, J lost 8 bases, and 13 bases lay in between. The germline gives CDR1 SGHTA, CDR2 FQGTGA. DNA of the CDR3: TGTGCCAGCAGCTTAGGTGGGGGCGGCGACATTCAGTACTTC. This translates into CASSLGGGGDIQYF.

The CDR3 reads CASSFEGRSGYGYTF. CDR3 in DNA: TGCGCCAGCAGCTTCGAAGGGAGATCTGGGTATGGCTACACCTTC. This rearrangement joins TRBV5-1 to TRBJ1-2, with D unresolved. V was trimmed by 2 bases and J by 5 bases, leaving 16 bases between them. The CDR3 contains 15 residues. Germline V gene sequence: CDR1 SGHRS, CDR2 YFSETQ.

This chain joins TRBV11-2 and TRBJ1-2, with D hard to call. Germline V gene sequence: CDR1 SGHAT, CDR2 FQNNGV. The CDR3 spans 14 residues. Trimming left V 5 bases short and J 8 bases short, with 18 bases between. The CDR3 spells CASSLRIWGGGYTF. CDR3 DNA: TGTGCCAGCAGCCTCCGAATTTGGGGAGGCGGCTACACCTTC.

V and J are TRBV5-1 and TRBJ2-2; D is uncertain. Germline CDR1 is SGHRS and CDR2 is YFSETQ. This CDR3 contains 15 residues. V was pared by 4 bases and J by 2 bases, with 12 bases between. CDR3 protein: CASSLDTFNTGELFF. CDR3 in DNA: TGCGCCAGCAGCCTTGACACCTTCAACACCGGGGAGCTGTTTTTT.

This clone was seen once. The rearrangement links TRBV19 to TRBJ1-5; tentatively, D is TRBD1 (6 bases). The germline V gene encodes CDR1 LNHDA and CDR2 SQIVND (reference sequence). The V gene lost 8 bases and the J gene lost 2 bases, with 10 bases spanning the gap. The CDR3 runs to 13 residues. The CDR3 DNA sequence: TGTGCCAGTGGCCAGGGGCGCAATCAGCCCCAGCATTTT. Amino acids: CASGQGRNQPQHF.

This rearrangement joins TRBV4-1 to TRBJ2-3, with D perhaps matching TRBD2 (7 bases). The V and J ends lost 1 base and 2 bases respectively, with 13 bases between them. Germline values: CDR1 MGHRA, CDR2 YSYEKL. The CDR3 sequence is 16 residues long. The CDR3 coding sequence is TGCGCCAGCAGCCAAGCCACGGGGGGCGACACAGATACGCAGTATTTT. The encoded protein is CASSQATGGDTDTQYF.

This clone has more than one count but fewer than ten. V gene TRBV10-1 combines with J gene TRBJ1-6; D uncertain. The CDR3 length is 15 residues. The germline gives CDR1 WNHNN, CDR2 SYGVQD (reference sequence). V was cut by 3 bases and J by 4 bases, with 10 bases left in between. CDR3 region: CASSDPREYNSPLHF. As DNA, the CDR3 is TGCGCCAGCAGTGATCCCCGAGAGTATAATTCACCCCTCCACTTT.

The chain has TRBV2 and TRBJ1-1; unclear D gene. Per germline, CDR1 SNHLY and CDR2 FYNNEI. There are 15 residues in the CDR3. V lost 4 bases and J lost 4, with 16 bases in between. CDR3 coding DNA: TGTGCCAGCAGTGCCCGGACGGGGATTATCACTGAAGCTTTCTTT. It codes for CASSARTGIITEAFF.

This rearrangement joins TRBV10-1 to TRBJ1-1; 10 bases agree with TRBD1. The CDR3 loop spans 17 amino acids. Germline assignment: CDR1 WNHNN and CDR2 SYGVQD (reference sequence). V was clipped by 8 bases and J by 1 base; unmatched bases: 13. CDR3 sequence reads: CASFMLGTGARNTEAFF. The CDR3, as DNA: TGCGCCAGCTTTATGCTCGGGACAGGGGCAAGGAACACTGAAGCTTTCTTT.

V usage is TRBV28 and J usage is TRBJ1-3; 9 nucleotides agree with TRBD1. CDR1 is MDHEN, CDR2 SYDVKM, per germline. This CDR3 spans 15 amino acids. V was pared by 5 bases and J by 8 bases, with 10 bases of the junction left unmatched. The CDR3 spells CASSRLGQGLYTIYF. The CDR3, as DNA: TGTGCCAGCAGTAGACTCGGACAGGGGTTGTACACCATATATTTT.

This clone was seen more than once but under ten times. The gene calls are TRBV30 and TRBJ1-2; D is perhaps TRBD1 (6 bases). CDR1 is GTSNPN, CDR2 SVGIG, per germline (reference sequence). The CDR3 loop spans 12 amino acids. V shed 3 bases and J shed 1 base, with 6 bases lying between them. This CDR3 reads CAWRGHNYGYTF. For the CDR3, the DNA is TGTGCCTGGAGGGGACATAACTATGGCTACACCTTC.

This clone has only a few counts. This chain joins TRBV5-6 and TRBJ2-7; 8 bases line up with TRBD2. With 3 bases clipped from V and 3 bases from J, the junction kept 5 bases outside the gene matches. This CDR3 has 14 residues. From germline, CDR1 is SGHDT and CDR2 YYEEEE. The CDR3 region has the DNA TGTGCCAGCAGCTCAAGTACTAGCGGCTACGAGCAGTACTTC. Translating gives CASSSSTSGYEQYF.

The chain joins TRBV5-1 to TRBJ1-5; TRBD1 aligns across 8 bases. The CDR3 extends over 16 amino acids. With 1 base clipped from V and 0 bases from J, the junction kept 3 bases outside the gene matches. The germline CDR1 and CDR2 sequences are SGHRS and YFSETQ. The CDR3 loop reads CASSLTGGNSNQPQHF. The DNA of the CDR3 is TGCGCCAGCAGCTTGACAGGGGGGAATAGCAATCAGCCCCAGCATTTT.

This clone was recorded only once. The chain combines TRBV7-9 with TRBJ1-1; no clear D gene. This CDR3 region has 13 residues. Germline V gene sequence: CDR1 SEHNR, CDR2 FQNEAQ (reference sequence). Trimming left V 6 bases short and J 1 base short, with 9 bases between. CDR3 coding DNA: TGTGCCAGCAGTCAGACTGCGAACACTGAAGCTTTCTTT. This gives the protein CASSQTANTEAFF.

The chain recombines TRBV5-5 with TRBJ1-2, with D perhaps TRBD1 (6 bases). The germline gives CDR1 SGHKS, CDR2 YYEKEE (reference sequence). The CDR3 has 15 amino acids. V shed 0 bases and J shed 3 bases, with 12 bases lying between them. The DNA of the CDR3 is TGTGCCAGCAGCTTGGGGGCAGGGGAAGACTATGGCTACACCTTC. Amino acid sequence: CASSLGAGEDYGYTF. The whole variable domain, remainder taken from reference TRBV5-5 and TRBJ1-2, is DAGVTQSPTHLIKTRGQQVTLRCSPISGHKSVSWYQQVLGQGPQFIFQYYEKEERGRGNFPDRFSARQFPNYSSELNVNALLLGDSALYLCASSLGAGEDYGYTFGSGTRLTVV.

The chain links TRBV5-3 to TRBJ1-6, with unresolved D. TRBV5-3 is assigned to the ORF class and has an uncertain function. The CDR3 extends over 16 amino acids. Trimming took 4 bases from V and 7 from J, leaving 18 bases between them. The chain's CDR3 is CARSEFTGFLNSPLHF. CDR3 sequence (DNA): TGTGCCAGAAGCGAATTTACCGGGTTTCTAAATTCACCCCTCCACTTT.

The chain combines TRBV24-1 with TRBJ2-1; the D gene is possibly TRBD1 (5 bases). Trimming left V 3 bases short and J 3 bases short, with 17 bases between. The CDR3 has 17 residues. CDR1 is KGHDR, CDR2 SFDVKD, per germline. The CDR3 bases are TGTGCCACCAGTGATACGCAAGGGGTCCCCCACTACAATGAGCAGTTCTTC. This translates into CATSDTQGVPHYNEQFF.

This clone was counted only a few times. The chain links TRBV20-1 to TRBJ1-1; TRBD1 matches at 7 bases. The CDR3 totals 14 residues. V gave up 3 bases and J gave up 0 bases; unmatched junction bases: 4. Germline-derived CDR1 and CDR2 are DFQATT and SNEGSKA (reference sequence). The DNA of the CDR3 is TGCAGTGCTAGTAGGGGGCTACTGAACACTGAAGCTTTCTTT. Translation: CSASRGLLNTEAFF.